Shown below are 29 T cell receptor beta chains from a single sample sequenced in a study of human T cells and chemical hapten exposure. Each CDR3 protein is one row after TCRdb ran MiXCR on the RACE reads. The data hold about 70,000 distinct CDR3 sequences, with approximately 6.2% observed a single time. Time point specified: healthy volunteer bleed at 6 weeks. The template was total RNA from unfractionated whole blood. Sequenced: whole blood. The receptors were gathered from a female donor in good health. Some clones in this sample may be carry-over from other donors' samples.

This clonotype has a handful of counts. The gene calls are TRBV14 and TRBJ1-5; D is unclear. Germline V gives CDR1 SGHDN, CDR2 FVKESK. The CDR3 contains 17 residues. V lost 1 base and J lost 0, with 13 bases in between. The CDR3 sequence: CASSQVPDVYSNQPQHF. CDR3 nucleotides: TGTGCCAGCAGCCAAGTACCGGATGTCTATAGCAATCAGCCCCAGCATTTT.

CDR3 DNA sequence: TGTGCCAGCAGAACGAGATACCAAGCGGACAATGAGCAGTTCTTC. This encodes CASRTRYQADNEQFF. The chain couples TRBV7-2 to TRBJ2-1; perhaps TRBD2 as D (5 bases). The CDR3 has 15 residues. From germline, CDR1 is SGHTA and CDR2 FQGNSA. Trimming shortened V by 6 bases and J by 5 bases, and 17 bases separated the two germline ends. Looking up the rest from reference TRBV7-2 and TRBJ2-1 gives the full variable domain: GAGVSQSPSNKVTEKGKDVELRCDPISGHTALYWYRQSLGQGLEFLIYFQGNSAPDKSGLPSDRFSAERTGGSVSTLTIQRTQQEDSAVYLCASRTRYQADNEQFFGPGTRLTVL.

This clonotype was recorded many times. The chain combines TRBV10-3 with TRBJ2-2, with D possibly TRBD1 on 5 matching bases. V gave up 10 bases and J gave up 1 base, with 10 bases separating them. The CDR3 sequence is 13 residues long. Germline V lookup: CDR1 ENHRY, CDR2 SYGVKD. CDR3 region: CATGQGNTGELFF. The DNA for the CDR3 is TGTGCCACCGGGCAGGGGAACACCGGGGAGCTGTTTTTT.

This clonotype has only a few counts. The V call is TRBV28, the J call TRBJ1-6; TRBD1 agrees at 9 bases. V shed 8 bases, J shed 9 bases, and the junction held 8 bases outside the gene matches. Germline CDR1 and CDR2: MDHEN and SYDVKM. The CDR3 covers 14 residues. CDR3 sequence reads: CASLADRGFSPLHF. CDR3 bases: TGTGCCAGCCTGGCCGACAGGGGGTTTTCACCCCTCCACTTT.

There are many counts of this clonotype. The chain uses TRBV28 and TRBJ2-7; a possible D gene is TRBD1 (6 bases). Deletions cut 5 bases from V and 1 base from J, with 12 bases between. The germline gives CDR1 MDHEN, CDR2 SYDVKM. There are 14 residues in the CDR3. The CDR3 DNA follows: TGTGCCAGCAGTCAATGGGACAATTCCTACGAGCAGTACTTC. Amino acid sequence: CASSQWDNSYEQYF.

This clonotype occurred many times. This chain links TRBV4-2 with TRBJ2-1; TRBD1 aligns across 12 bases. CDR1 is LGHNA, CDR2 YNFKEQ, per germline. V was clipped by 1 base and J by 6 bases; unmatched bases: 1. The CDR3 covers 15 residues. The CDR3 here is CASSQVGQGANEQFF. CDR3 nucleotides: TGTGCCAGCAGCCAAGTGGGACAGGGGGCCAATGAGCAGTTCTTC.

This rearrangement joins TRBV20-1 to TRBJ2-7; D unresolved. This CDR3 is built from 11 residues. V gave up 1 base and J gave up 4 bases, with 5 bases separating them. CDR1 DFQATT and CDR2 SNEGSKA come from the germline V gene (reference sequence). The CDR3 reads CSARGSYEQYF. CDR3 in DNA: TGCAGTGCTAGAGGGTCGTACGAGCAGTACTTC.

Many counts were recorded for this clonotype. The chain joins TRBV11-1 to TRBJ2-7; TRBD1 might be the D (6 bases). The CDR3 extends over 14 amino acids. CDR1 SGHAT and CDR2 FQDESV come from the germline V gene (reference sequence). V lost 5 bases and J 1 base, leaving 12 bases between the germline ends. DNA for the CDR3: TGTGCCAGCAGCAACGGACAGATATCCTACGAGCAGTACTTC. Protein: CASSNGQISYEQYF.

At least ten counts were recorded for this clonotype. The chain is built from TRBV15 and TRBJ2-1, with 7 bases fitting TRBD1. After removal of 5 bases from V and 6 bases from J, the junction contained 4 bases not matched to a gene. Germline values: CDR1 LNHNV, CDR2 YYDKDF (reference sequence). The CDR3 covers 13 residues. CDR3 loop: CATSGPGGNEQFF. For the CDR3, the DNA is TGTGCCACCAGCGGCCCAGGGGGCAATGAGCAGTTCTTC.

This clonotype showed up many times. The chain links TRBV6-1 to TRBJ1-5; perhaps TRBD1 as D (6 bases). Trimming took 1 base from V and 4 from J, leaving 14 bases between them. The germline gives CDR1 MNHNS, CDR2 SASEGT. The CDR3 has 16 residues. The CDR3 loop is CASSEEDGRGNQPQHF. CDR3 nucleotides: TGTGCCAGCAGTGAAGAGGATGGGAGGGGGAATCAGCCCCAGCATTTT.

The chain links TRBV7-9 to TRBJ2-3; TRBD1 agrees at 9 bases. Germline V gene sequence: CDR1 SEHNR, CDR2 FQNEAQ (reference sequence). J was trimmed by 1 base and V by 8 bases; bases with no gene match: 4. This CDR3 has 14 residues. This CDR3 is CASSRTGGTDTQYF. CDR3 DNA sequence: TGTGCCAGCTCAAGGACAGGGGGCACAGATACGCAGTATTTT.

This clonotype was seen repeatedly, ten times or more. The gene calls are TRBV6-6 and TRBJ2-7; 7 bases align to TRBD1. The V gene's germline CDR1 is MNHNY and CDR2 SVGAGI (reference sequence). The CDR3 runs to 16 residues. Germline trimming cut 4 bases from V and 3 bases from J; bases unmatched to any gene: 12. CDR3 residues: CASSFHGDSANYEQYF. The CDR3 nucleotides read TGTGCCAGCAGTTTCCACGGGGACAGCGCAAACTACGAGCAGTACTTC.

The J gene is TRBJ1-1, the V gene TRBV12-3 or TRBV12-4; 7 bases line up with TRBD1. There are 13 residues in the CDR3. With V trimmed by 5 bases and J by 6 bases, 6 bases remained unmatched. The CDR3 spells CASSLRQGAEAFF. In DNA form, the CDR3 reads TGTGCCAGCAGTCTTAGACAGGGTGCTGAAGCTTTCTTT.

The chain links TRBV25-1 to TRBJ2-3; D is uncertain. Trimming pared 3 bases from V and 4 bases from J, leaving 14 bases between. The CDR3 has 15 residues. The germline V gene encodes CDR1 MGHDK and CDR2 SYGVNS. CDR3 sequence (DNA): TGTGCCAGCAGTGATCTTGCCAGTCTCCCAGATACGCAGTATTTT. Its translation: CASSDLASLPDTQYF.

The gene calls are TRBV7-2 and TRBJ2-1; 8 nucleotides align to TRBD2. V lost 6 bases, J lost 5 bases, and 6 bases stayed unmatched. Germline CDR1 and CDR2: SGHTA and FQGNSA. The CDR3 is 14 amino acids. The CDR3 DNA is TGTGCCAGCAGTAACCCTAGCGGGCACAATGAGCAGTTCTTC. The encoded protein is CASSNPSGHNEQFF.

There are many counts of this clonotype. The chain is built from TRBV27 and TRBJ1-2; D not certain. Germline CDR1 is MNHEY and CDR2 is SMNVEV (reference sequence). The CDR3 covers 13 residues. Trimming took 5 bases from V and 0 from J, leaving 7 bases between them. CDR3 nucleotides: TGTGCCAGCAGTCTCGAAGCTAACTATGGCTACACCTTC. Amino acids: CASSLEANYGYTF.

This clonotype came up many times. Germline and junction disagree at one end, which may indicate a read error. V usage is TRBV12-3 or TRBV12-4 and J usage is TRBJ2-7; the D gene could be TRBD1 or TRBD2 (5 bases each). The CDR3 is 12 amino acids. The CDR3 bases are TGTGCCAGCAGTATCCTTCCCCGGGACCCAAGTTTC. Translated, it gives CASSILPRDPSF.

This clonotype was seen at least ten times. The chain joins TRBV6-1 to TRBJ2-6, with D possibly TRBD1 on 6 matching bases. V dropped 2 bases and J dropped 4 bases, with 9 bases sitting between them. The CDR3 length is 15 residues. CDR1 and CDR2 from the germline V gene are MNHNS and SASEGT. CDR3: CASSESTGGANVLTF. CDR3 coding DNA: TGTGCCAGCAGTGAAAGTACAGGGGGGGCCAACGTCCTGACTTTC.

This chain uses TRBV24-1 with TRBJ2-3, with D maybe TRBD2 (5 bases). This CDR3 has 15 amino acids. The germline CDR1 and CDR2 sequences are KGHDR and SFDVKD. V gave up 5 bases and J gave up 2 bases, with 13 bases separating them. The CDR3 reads CATSVAGANTDTQYF. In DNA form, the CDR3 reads TGTGCCACCAGTGTGGCGGGCGCCAACACAGATACGCAGTATTTT.

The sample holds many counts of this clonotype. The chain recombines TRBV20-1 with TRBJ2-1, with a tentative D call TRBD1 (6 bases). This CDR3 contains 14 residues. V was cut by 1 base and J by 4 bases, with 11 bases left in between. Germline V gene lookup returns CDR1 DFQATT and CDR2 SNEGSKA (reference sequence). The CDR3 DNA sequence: TGCAGTGCTAGAGCGGCAGGGGTTTACAATGAGCAGTTCTTC. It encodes CSARAAGVYNEQFF.

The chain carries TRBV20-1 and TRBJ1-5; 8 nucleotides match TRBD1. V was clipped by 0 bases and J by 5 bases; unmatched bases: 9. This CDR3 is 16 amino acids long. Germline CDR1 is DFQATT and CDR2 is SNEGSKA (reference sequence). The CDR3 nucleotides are TGCAGTGCTAGAGACCAGGGGGCCCTATTTTATCAGCCCCAGCATTTT. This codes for CSARDQGALFYQPQHF.

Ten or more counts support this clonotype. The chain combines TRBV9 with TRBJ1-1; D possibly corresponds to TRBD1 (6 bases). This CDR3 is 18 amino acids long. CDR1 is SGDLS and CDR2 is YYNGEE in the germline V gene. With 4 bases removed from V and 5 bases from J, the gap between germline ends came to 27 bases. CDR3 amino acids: CASSPDPTNRDMGTEAFF. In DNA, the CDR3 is TGTGCCAGCAGCCCCGACCCTACCAATCGGGACATGGGAACTGAAGCTTTCTTT.

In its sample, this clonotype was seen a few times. CDR3 nucleotide sequence: TGCAGTGCATCGGGAGCTGAGGGGAAGAATACGCAGTATTTT. It yields the protein CSASGAEGKNTQYF. The rearrangement joins TRBV20-1 to TRBJ2-3, with D maybe TRBD2 (6 bases). CDR3 size: 14 residues. Trimming shortened V by 6 bases and J by 7 bases, and 20 bases separated the two germline ends. CDR1 and CDR2 (germline): DFQATT, SNEGSKA (reference sequence).

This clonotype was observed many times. The CDR3 DNA reads as TGTGCCAGCAGCTTGCTTATGTCGTGGGGGGCTGGGGCCAACGTCCTGACTTTC. The encoded protein is CASSLLMSWGAGANVLTF. The chain joins TRBV5-6 to TRBJ2-6, with a weak D call TRBD2 (6 bases). The CDR3 contains 18 residues. V was pared by 1 base and J by 2 bases, with 16 bases between. Per the germline V gene, CDR1 is SGHDT and CDR2 is YYEEEE.

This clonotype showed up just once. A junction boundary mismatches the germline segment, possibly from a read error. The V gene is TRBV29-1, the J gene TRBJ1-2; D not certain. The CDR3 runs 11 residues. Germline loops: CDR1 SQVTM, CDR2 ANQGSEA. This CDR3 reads CSVGREDGYNF. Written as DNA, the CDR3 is TGCAGCGTTGGGAGGGAAGATGGCTACAACTTC.

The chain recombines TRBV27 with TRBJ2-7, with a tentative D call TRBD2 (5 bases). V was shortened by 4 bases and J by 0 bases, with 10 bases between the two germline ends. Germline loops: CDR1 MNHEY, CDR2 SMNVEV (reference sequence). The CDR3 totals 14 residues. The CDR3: CASSWIGSSYEQYF. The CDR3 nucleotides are TGTGCCAGCAGTTGGATAGGGAGCTCCTACGAGCAGTACTTC.

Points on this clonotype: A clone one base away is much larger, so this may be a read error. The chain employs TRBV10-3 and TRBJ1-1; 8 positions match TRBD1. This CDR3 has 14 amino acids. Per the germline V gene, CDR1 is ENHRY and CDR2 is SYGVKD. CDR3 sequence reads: CAVMRQGPNTEAFF. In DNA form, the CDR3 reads TGTGCTGTGATGCGACAGGGGCCGAACACTGAAGCTTTCTTT.

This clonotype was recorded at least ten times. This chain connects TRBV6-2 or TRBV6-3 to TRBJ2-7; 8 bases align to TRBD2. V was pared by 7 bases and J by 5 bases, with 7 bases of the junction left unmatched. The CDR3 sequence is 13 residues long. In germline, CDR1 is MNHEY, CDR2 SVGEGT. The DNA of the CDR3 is TGTGCCAGCAACAGGCGGGAGGTTGACGAGCAGTACTTC. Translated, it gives CASNRREVDEQYF.

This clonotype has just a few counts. The CDR3 bases are TGTGCCAGCAGCGCCCGGACTAGCGGGAGCTCAGATACGCAGTATTTT. Its translation is CASSARTSGSSDTQYF. The chain employs TRBV9 and TRBJ2-3; 13 bases fit TRBD2. There are 16 residues in the CDR3. Trimming removed 3 bases from V and 4 bases from J; junction bases left unmatched: 5. Germline V gives CDR1 SGDLS, CDR2 YYNGEE.